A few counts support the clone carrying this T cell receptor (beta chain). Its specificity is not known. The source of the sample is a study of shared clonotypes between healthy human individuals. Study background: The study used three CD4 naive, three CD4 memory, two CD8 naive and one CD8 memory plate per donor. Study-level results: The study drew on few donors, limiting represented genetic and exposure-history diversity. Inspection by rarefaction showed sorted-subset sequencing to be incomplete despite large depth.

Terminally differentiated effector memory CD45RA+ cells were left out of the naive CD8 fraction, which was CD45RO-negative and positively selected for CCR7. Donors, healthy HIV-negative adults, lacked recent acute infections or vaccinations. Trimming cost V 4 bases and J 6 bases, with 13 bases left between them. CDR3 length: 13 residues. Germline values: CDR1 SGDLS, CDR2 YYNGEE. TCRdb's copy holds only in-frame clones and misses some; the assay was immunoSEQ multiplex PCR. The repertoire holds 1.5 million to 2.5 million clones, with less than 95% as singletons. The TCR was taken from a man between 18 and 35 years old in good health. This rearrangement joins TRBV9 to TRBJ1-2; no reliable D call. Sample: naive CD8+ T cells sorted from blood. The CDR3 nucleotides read TGTGCCAGCAGCACCACGGACGTTAATGGCTACACCTTC. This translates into CASSTTDVNGYTF.